These 30 T cell receptor beta chains share one sample of origin, sequenced in a study of cytomegalovirus exposure and HLA in healthy donors. The protocol was immunoSEQ multiplex PCR, while the TCRdb copy is restricted to in-frame clones and leaves out a portion. The top ten clones hold 2% to 2.5% of a sample with 150,000 to 200,000 clones, 75% to 90% of them seen once. The sample taken for sequencing was PBMCs. The receptors come from a woman under 30 in good health and CMV-seronegative.

V gene TRBV13 combines with J gene TRBJ1-2, with D possibly being TRBD1 (5 bases). The CDR3 has 16 amino acids. Germline CDR1 and CDR2: PRHDT and FYEKMQ (reference sequence). V dropped 5 bases and J dropped 4 bases, with 20 bases sitting between them. The CDR3 spells CASSPGRAGPLYGYTF. The CDR3 coding sequence is TGTGCCAGCAGCCCCGGCCGGGCAGGGCCACTCTATGGCTACACCTTC.

The J gene is TRBJ2-1, the V gene TRBV5-4, with TRBD1 matching 9 bases. Germline CDR1 reads SGHNT; CDR2 reads YYREEE (reference sequence). The V and J ends lost 6 bases and 3 bases, in that order; junction bases with no gene match: 19. The length of the CDR3 is 19 residues. This CDR3 reads CASNNGTGGWTNLYNEQFF. CDR3 DNA sequence: TGTGCCAGCAACAACGGCACAGGGGGCTGGACTAATCTCTACAATGAGCAGTTCTTC.

The sample holds one count of this clone. The chain links TRBV10-3 to TRBJ1-2; D might be TRBD1 (6 bases). The germline V gene encodes CDR1 ENHRY and CDR2 SYGVKD. The CDR3 spans 14 residues. The V and J ends lost 1 base and 8 bases respectively, with 14 bases between them. The CDR3 reads CAISELEQGNGYTF. Here the CDR3 DNA reads TGTGCCATCAGTGAGTTAGAACAGGGTAACGGCTACACCTTC.

The chain's CDR3 is CASKRGTSDYNEQFF. The CDR3 DNA is TGTGCCAGCAAAAGAGGGACTAGCGACTACAATGAGCAGTTCTTC. The rearrangement links TRBV9 to TRBJ2-1, with TRBD2 matching 10 bases. The CDR3 contains 15 residues. The J segment lost 3 bases and the V segment lost 6 bases, leaving 6 bases of the junction unmatched. Germline V gives CDR1 SGDLS, CDR2 YYNGEE.

The rearrangement joins TRBV18 to TRBJ2-2, with 7 bases that match TRBD2. The CDR3 length is 18 residues. CDR1 and CDR2 (germline): KGHSH, LQKENI. After removal of 0 bases from V and 5 bases from J, the junction contained 12 bases not matched to a gene. The CDR3 nucleotides are TGTGCCAGCTCACCACCTGGCCGAGGGCTAGCGGTTACCGGGGAGCTGTTTTTT. This sequence encodes CASSPPGRGLAVTGELFF.

The chain recombines TRBV7-2 with TRBJ2-1; 9 nucleotides line up with TRBD1. V lost 3 bases to trimming and J lost 8 bases; unmatched junction nucleotides: 8. Germline V gene sequence: CDR1 SGHTA, CDR2 FQGNSA. The CDR3 consists of 15 residues. CDR3 residues: CASSFTGGAPHEQFF. CDR3 nucleotide sequence: TGTGCCAGCAGCTTTACAGGGGGCGCCCCCCATGAGCAGTTCTTC.

The CDR3 sequence is CASTDRVPGANVLTF. The CDR3 region has the DNA TGTGCCAGCACAGACAGGGTCCCTGGGGCCAACGTCCTGACTTTC. The chain links TRBV27 to TRBJ2-6; 7 positions agree with TRBD1. Germline CDR1 reads MNHEY; CDR2 reads SMNVEV (reference sequence). The trim removed 7 bases at V and 2 bases at J, leaving 5 bases unmatched. The CDR3 loop spans 15 amino acids.

This clone was observed a handful of times. The chain couples TRBV29-1 to TRBJ1-4; D is perhaps TRBD1 (5 bases). Germline V gives CDR1 SQVTM, CDR2 ANQGSEA. V shed 4 bases and J shed 8 bases, with 8 bases lying between them. The CDR3 runs to 11 residues. Written as DNA, the CDR3 is TGCAGCGTTGCGCGGGACGAAAAACTGTTTTTT. Encoded protein: CSVARDEKLFF. Variable domain in full (rest from reference TRBV29-1 and TRBJ1-4): SAVISQKPSRDICQRGTSLTIQCQVDSQVTMMFWYRQQPGQSLTLIATANQGSEATYESGFVIDKFPISRPNLTFSTLTVSNMSPEDSSIYLCSVARDEKLFFGSGTQLSVL.

The genes are TRBV5-4 and TRBJ2-5; a weak D match, TRBD2 (5 bases). The CDR3 totals 16 residues. V lost 4 bases to trimming and J lost 1 base, with 17 bases between them. CDR1 SGHNT and CDR2 YYREEE come from the germline V gene (reference sequence). CDR3 nucleotide sequence: TGTGCCAGCAGCCCCCCGGGGTTCGGGGTCCAAGAGACCCAGTACTTC. Translating gives CASSPPGFGVQETQYF.

The DNA for the CDR3 is TGTGCCAGCAGCTTGTACGATGCTGGAGGGAGCTATGGCTACACCTTC. This encodes CASSLYDAGGSYGYTF. The gene calls are TRBV5-8 and TRBJ1-2; D ambiguous. The CDR3 has 16 amino acids. CDR1 is SGHTS, CDR2 YDEGEE, per germline. V shed 1 base and J shed 4 bases, with 17 bases lying between them.

The chain employs TRBV2 and TRBJ2-3; D is undetermined. In germline, CDR1 is SNHLY, CDR2 FYNNEI. Trimming left V 1 base short and J 0 bases short, with 8 bases between. CDR3 length equals 15 residues. CDR3: CASSEVETSTDTQYF. The DNA for the CDR3 is TGTGCCAGCAGTGAAGTAGAAACGAGCACAGATACGCAGTATTTT.

The V call is TRBV30, the J call TRBJ2-2, with TRBD2 identical over 8 bases. Germline V gives CDR1 GTSNPN, CDR2 SVGIG (reference sequence). V lost 3 bases and J lost 2; bases outside the gene matches: 8. This CDR3 spans 16 amino acids. CDR3 residues: CAWSTIAGINTGELFF. The CDR3 bases are TGTGCCTGGAGCACGATAGCGGGAATTAACACCGGGGAGCTGTTTTTT.

The chain couples TRBV5-8 to TRBJ2-5, with 9 bases that match TRBD1. The CDR3 consists of 13 residues. CDR1 is SGHTS, CDR2 YDEGEE, per germline. Trimming took 6 bases from V and 7 from J; bases not matched to a gene: 7. The DNA of the CDR3 is TGTGCCAGCACCGGACAGGGGTGGGGGACCCAGTACTTC. Its protein is CASTGQGWGTQYF.

This clone was observed many times. CDR3 protein: CASSEARLNYGYTF. The CDR3 DNA is TGTGCCAGCAGTGAAGCGCGACTTAACTATGGCTACACCTTC. The V call is TRBV6-1, the J call TRBJ1-2, with D unresolved. Trimming took off 0 bases at V and 1 base at J, with 6 bases between the two ends. CDR3 length: 14 amino acids. CDR1 is MNHNS, CDR2 SASEGT, per germline.

The J gene is TRBJ2-3, the V gene TRBV7-9; 8 nucleotides agree with TRBD2. This CDR3 comprises 15 residues. CDR1 and CDR2 (germline): SEHNR, FQNEAQ (reference sequence). V lost 0 bases, J lost 4 bases, and 3 bases stayed unmatched. This CDR3 reads CASSLAAGGADTQYF. The CDR3 coding sequence is TGTGCCAGCAGCTTAGCGGCGGGGGGCGCAGATACGCAGTATTTT.

V usage is TRBV6-1 and J usage is TRBJ1-4, with TRBD1 as a possible D gene (6 bases). V was cut by 3 bases and J by 6 bases, with 14 bases left in between. The V gene's germline CDR1 is MNHNS and CDR2 SASEGT. The CDR3 length is 15 residues. CDR3 coding DNA: TGTGCCAGCAGTGACTTGGGGGGGGCATATGAAAAACTGTTTTTT. Translated, it gives CASSDLGGAYEKLFF.

This chain links TRBV6-1 with TRBJ2-1; 7 nucleotides agree with TRBD2. In germline, CDR1 is MNHNS, CDR2 SASEGT. This CDR3 is 14 amino acids long. The junction had 11 bases not matched to a gene; V was cut back by 7 bases and J by 8 bases. The CDR3 nucleotides read TGTGCCAGCAAAGTACGTACTAGCGTAGATGAGCAGTTCTTC. Amino acid sequence: CASKVRTSVDEQFF.

In its sample, this clone was seen a few times. The DNA of the CDR3 is TGTGCCAGTAGTACCAGGGTCGGGGAGCTGTTTTTT. Protein: CASSTRVGELFF. The chain uses TRBV19 and TRBJ2-2; D might be TRBD1 (5 bases). This CDR3 spans 12 amino acids. V was shortened by 4 bases and J by 7 bases, with 7 bases between the two germline ends. Looked up from germline, CDR1 is LNHDA and CDR2 is SQIVND (reference sequence).

This rearrangement joins TRBV7-2 to TRBJ1-3, with D unclear. Germline CDR1 is SGHTA and CDR2 is FQGNSA. V dropped 1 base and J dropped 2 bases, with 15 bases sitting between them. The CDR3 loop spans 17 amino acids. In DNA, the CDR3 is TGTGCCAGCAGCTTAGTTCGTGCCCGAGAGGCTGGAAACACCATATATTTT. As protein: CASSLVRAREAGNTIYF.

CDR3: CASSFLSAETQYF. The CDR3 DNA reads as TGCGCCAGCAGCTTTCTTTCAGCGGAGACCCAGTACTTC. The V call is TRBV10-2, the J call TRBJ2-5, with D unclear. V lost 6 bases, J lost 5 bases, and 13 bases lay in between. This CDR3 spans 13 amino acids. The germline V gene encodes CDR1 WSHSY and CDR2 SAAADI.

A remark on this clone: At one end the junction does not follow the germline gene, possibly because of a read error. The J gene is TRBJ1-2, the V gene TRBV19; D not resolved. The germline gives CDR1 LNHDA, CDR2 SQIVND (reference sequence). The CDR3 runs 12 residues. CDR3 nucleotide sequence: TGTGCCAGTAGTGGACGGGAATATGACTACACCTTC. It codes for CASSGREYDYTF.

This clone has just a few counts. The rearrangement links TRBV25-1 to TRBJ1-1; a weak D match, TRBD1 (5 bases). V was trimmed by 8 bases and J by 6 bases, leaving 13 bases between them. This CDR3 contains 12 residues. Germline loops: CDR1 MGHDK, CDR2 SYGVNS. CDR3 nucleotide sequence: TGTGCCAGCTACGGGACTTGGGCTGAAGCTTTCTTT. Residues: CASYGTWAEAFF.

This CDR3 is CASGLQQGAVAKNIQYF. The CDR3 DNA sequence: TGTGCTAGTGGTCTGCAACAGGGGGCTGTAGCCAAAAACATTCAGTACTTC. The V gene is TRBV12-5, the J gene TRBJ2-4; TRBD1 matches at 9 bases. Germline V gives CDR1 LGHNT, CDR2 FRNRAP. The V gene end was trimmed by 5 bases and the J gene end by 0 bases; junction bases not matched to a gene: 8. CDR3 length: 17 amino acids.

The chain employs TRBV15 and TRBJ1-2; D is possibly TRBD1 (5 bases). Trimming stripped 1 base from V and 8 bases from J, with 17 bases between. Germline assignment: CDR1 LNHNV and CDR2 YYDKDF (reference sequence). The CDR3 sequence is 15 residues long. CDR3: CATSRVAGVPGGYTF. DNA for the CDR3: TGTGCCACCAGCAGAGTAGCGGGGGTACCAGGAGGCTACACCTTC.

The V and J genes are TRBV5-1 and TRBJ1-2; unclear D gene. Trimming took off 3 bases at V and 2 bases at J, with 11 bases between the two ends. CDR1 SGHRS and CDR2 YFSETQ come from the germline V gene. This CDR3 has 14 residues. Here the CDR3 reads CASSYGSGNYGYTF. CDR3 in DNA: TGCGCCAGCAGCTACGGCTCGGGGAACTATGGCTACACCTTC.

This chain connects TRBV6-1 to TRBJ1-2, with a weak D call TRBD1 (6 bases). V lost 5 bases and J 8 bases, leaving 15 bases between the germline ends. The length of the CDR3 is 13 residues. Germline CDR1 and CDR2: MNHNS and SASEGT. As DNA, the CDR3 is TGTGCCAGCAGTTTGGACAGAACGGGGGGCTACACCTTC. It is translated as CASSLDRTGGYTF.

The chain links TRBV18 to TRBJ1-1, with no clear D. V gave up 5 bases and J gave up 1 base, with 14 bases separating them. CDR3 size: 15 residues. In germline, CDR1 is KGHSH, CDR2 LQKENI. CDR3 DNA sequence: TGTGCCAGCTCAGTGGTCTCCCTACCGAACACTGAAGCTTTCTTT. Its translation is CASSVVSLPNTEAFF. Using reference TRBV18 and TRBJ1-1 for the parts outside the CDR3, the full variable domain is NAGVMQNPRHLVRRRGQEARLRCSPMKGHSHVYWYRQLPEEGLKFMVYLQKENIIDESGMPKERFSAEFPKEGPSILRIQQVVRGDSAAYFCASSVVSLPNTEAFFGQGTRLTVV.

CDR3 protein: CASSSGGTNEKLFF. CDR3 DNA: TGTGCCAGCAGTTCGGGGGGGACTAATGAAAAACTGTTTTTT. The gene calls are TRBV6-5 and TRBJ1-4, with a weak D call TRBD1 (5 bases). The length of the CDR3 is 14 residues. The V end was cut by 4 bases, the J end by 2 bases, with 8 bases between. Germline V gene data show CDR1 as MNHEY and CDR2 as SVGAGI.

J is TRBJ2-1 and V is TRBV5-1, with TRBD1 matching 9 bases. Losses at the gene ends were 3 bases for V and 8 bases for J; bases not matched to a gene: 6. The CDR3 spans 14 residues. Germline CDR1 reads SGHRS; CDR2 reads YFSETQ. The CDR3 DNA reads TGCGCCAGCAGCTCCGGGACAGGGTTATATGAGCAGTTCTTC. It translates to CASSSGTGLYEQFF.

V usage is TRBV5-1 and J usage is TRBJ2-3, with D perhaps TRBD2 (5 bases). V dropped 0 bases and J dropped 8 bases, with 7 bases sitting between them. Germline assignment: CDR1 SGHRS and CDR2 YFSETQ. This CDR3 is 12 amino acids long. The CDR3 here is CASSLGGPTQYF. The CDR3 bases are TGCGCCAGCAGCTTGGGCGGGCCTACGCAGTATTTT.